The rows below give T cell receptor beta chains drawn from one sample of a study of blood T cell repertoires in COVID-19. Assay: immunoSEQ multiplex PCR; the TCRdb copy retains only in-frame clones and omits some. This sample has over 130,000 clones, with about 87% found just once. The sample taken for sequencing was peripheral blood. The receptors come from an elderly woman with acute or convalescent COVID-19. The conserved cysteine and the conserved F or W are not part of the CDR3 here. Clone size is given for some rows only: seen once, a few or many times, or a class if the clone is expanded.

CDR3 protein	V gene	clone size	J gene
ASSLDTSVETQY	TRBV5-5	NA	TRBJ2-5
ASSKGQNNEKLF	TRBV19	NA	TRBJ1-4
ASSQDQGVGQPQH	TRBV18	few	TRBJ1-5
ATKASGGLVLDTEAF	TRBV24-1	NA	TRBJ1-1
ASSLQRGGETQY	TRBV7-2	NA	TRBJ2-5
ASSMAGVPNYGYT	TRBV19	NA	TRBJ1-2
ASSLAPSGRDEQF	TRBV5-5	NA	TRBJ2-1
ASSAGTAATNEKLF	TRBV19	NA	TRBJ1-4
ASSEQSGNYGYT	TRBV6-1	few	TRBJ1-2
ASRQGWNTEAF	TRBV25-1	NA	TRBJ1-1
ASSEMSSLYSPLH	TRBV2	NA	TRBJ1-6
ASMSGNYGYT	TRBV6-6	NA	TRBJ1-2
ASSGYPGQGYGYT	TRBV9	NA	TRBJ1-2
ASSLAGGRDQPQH	TRBV5-1	NA	TRBJ1-5
SARVSTEAF	TRBV20-1	NA	TRBJ1-1
ATSRDRYSPLH	TRBV15	once	TRBJ1-6
ATSRPTPTSEAF	TRBV15	NA	TRBJ1-1
ASSLGTADLYEQY	TRBV7-2	NA	TRBJ2-7
AWSVTGTPQPQH	TRBV30	NA	TRBJ1-5
ASSDPTGVGYT	TRBV6-4	NA	TRBJ1-2
ASSSLQGFPEAF	TRBV6-5	NA	TRBJ1-1
ATSGGLGDTQY	TRBV24-1	NA	TRBJ2-3
ASSQELAGNTGELF	TRBV4-2	once	TRBJ2-2
ASRKRGAATDTEAF	TRBV6-6	NA	TRBJ1-1
ASSLVWSGGAGETQY	TRBV11-2	once	TRBJ2-5
AYGQGLTDTQY	TRBV30	NA	TRBJ2-3
ASSRLRAGELF	TRBV5-1	NA	TRBJ2-2
ASSIHYRTNEKLF	TRBV19	NA	TRBJ1-4
SVQQGAGGEKLF	TRBV29-1	NA	TRBJ1-4
ASSQSPAGGYTDTQY	TRBV4-3	NA	TRBJ2-3
ASSGTGRKNTEAF	TRBV5-6	NA	TRBJ1-1
ASSFPGTGGSPLH	TRBV5-4	NA	TRBJ1-6
ASSNRDRDQPQH	TRBV5-5	NA	TRBJ1-5
ASTLIGQGADGYT	TRBV2	NA	TRBJ1-2
ASSVSLETQY	TRBV2	NA	TRBJ2-5
ASSVDRLSEKLF	TRBV6-5	NA	TRBJ1-4
ASSLAIGADTEAF	TRBV7-2	once	TRBJ1-1
ASSYSSGVYNEQF	TRBV6-2/TRBV6-3	NA	TRBJ2-1
ASSLVSRDGQYTEAF	TRBV11-2	once	TRBJ1-1
ASSESGTEAF	TRBV27	NA	TRBJ1-1
ASSYWLFGTGGFTEAF	TRBV6-2/TRBV6-3	NA	TRBJ1-1
ASSPKARENTGELF	TRBV7-2	NA	TRBJ2-2
ASSLDQGNTEAF	TRBV5-1	NA	TRBJ1-1
ASSQDGGSGNTIY	TRBV3-1/TRBV3-2	NA	TRBJ1-3
ASSPPAARGEKLF	TRBV18	few	TRBJ1-4
ATSRGGNTEAF	TRBV15	NA	TRBJ1-1
SVSRQGHEQY	TRBV29-1	NA	TRBJ2-7
AWSRSGTGAGANVLT	TRBV30	NA	TRBJ2-6
SVVPDSFGAF	TRBV29-1	NA	TRBJ1-1
ASRETGRQPQH	TRBV6-5	NA	TRBJ1-5
ASSTASRDRGHQPQH	TRBV21-1	NA	TRBJ1-5
ASSLSLAGGPKYEQY	TRBV5-1	NA	TRBJ2-7
ASSLRRNEKLF	TRBV27	NA	TRBJ1-4
ASSPGRGAYNEQF	TRBV7-2	NA	TRBJ2-1